This T cell receptor beta chain emerged from a study of radiotherapy plus CTLA-4 blockade in lung cancer. Study-level points and caveats: According to reports, early shifts in blood T cell clones, alongside interferon-beta, forecast response most accurately. After treatment with radiotherapy plus ipilimumab, TCR clones that came from the tumor expanded in blood.

TCRdb's table, derived via immunoSEQ multiplex PCR, lists solely in-frame clones and lacks some. Among some 15,000 clones, 87% were seen once, and the ten largest hold under 15%. The study gave focal radiation plus ipilimumab CTLA-4 blockade to patients with chemo-refractory metastatic non-small-cell lung cancer. Points on this clone: Its antigen is unknown.

The CDR3 totals 13 residues. Between the trimmed V and J ends, which lost 11 bases and 0 bases, there was a span of 11 bases. The chain is built from TRBV23-1 and TRBJ2-1; perhaps TRBD2 as D (5 bases). TRBV23-1 has ORF status, its function being uncertain. The TCR sequence derives from a human donor with non-small cell lung cancer that progressed on radiotherapy plus ipilimumab. Some clones in this sample may be carry-over from other donors' samples. The sample consisted of peripheral blood, taken from a patient treated with radiotherapy plus ipilimumab. As DNA, the CDR3 is TGCGCCCCCCGGGAAAGCTCCTACAATGAGCAGTTCTTC. Translated, it gives CAPRESSYNEQFF.